This TCR beta chain originates from a study of T cell responses to AZD1222 COVID-19 vaccine. Study overall: Analysis merged second doses at about 4 or about 12 weeks.

Study outcomes and limitations: There were vaccine-associated CD4 TCRs across spike, dominant at 160-218 and 743-854. Spike-specific TCR breadth rose after two AZD1222 doses, and depth rose as well. Of the AZD1222 recipients, only five to seven were seropositive at baseline.

Concerning this clone: Its antigen is not identified.

Profiling relied on immunoSEQ multiplex PCR, and the TCRdb table lists in-frame clones only, not all of them. The sample holds 150,000 to 200,000 clones, around 92% seen once. This receptor was taken from an adult in good health. The sequencing here drew on peripheral blood, taken on day 0 of AZD1222 vaccination.

The CDR3 loop reads CASSEARRTPYGYTF. The DNA of the CDR3 is TGTGCCAGCAGTGAAGCACGACGGACGCCCTATGGCTACACCTTC. This rearrangement joins TRBV2 to TRBJ1-2; unclear D gene. The CDR3 length is 15 residues. V was pared by 0 bases and J by 4 bases, with 12 bases between. Looked up from germline, CDR1 is SNHLY and CDR2 is FYNNEI.